One sample yielded the 17 T cell receptor beta chains listed below, sequenced in a study of patients and donors after allogeneic stem cell transplantation. TCRdb itself ran the RT-PCR reads through MiXCR, one entry per CDR3 protein. The table shows about a million distinct CDR3 sequences, with 15% to 20% occurring only once. The sequenced material came from blood, either unsorted or a sorted T cell fraction (not recorded which). Receptor source: a human donor who was either an allogeneic HSCT recipient or a stem cell or donor lymphocyte infusion donor (not recorded which). It is not recorded whose cells these are; they may come from a transplant donor.

This clonotype occurred a few times. The chain uses TRBV18 and TRBJ1-1; D is unclear. This CDR3 spans 13 amino acids. Germline CDR1 and CDR2: KGHSH and LQKENI. Trimming shortened V by 5 bases and J by 6 bases, and 13 bases separated the two germline ends. The CDR3 spells CASSSQGKSEAFF. CDR3 coding DNA: TGTGCCAGCTCATCACAAGGGAAGTCTGAAGCTTTCTTT. Using reference TRBV18 and TRBJ1-1 for the parts outside the CDR3, the full variable domain is NAGVMQNPRHLVRRRGQEARLRCSPMKGHSHVYWYRQLPEEGLKFMVYLQKENIIDESGMPKERFSAEFPKEGPSILRIQQVVRGDSAAYFCASSSQGKSEAFFGQGTRLTVV.

The sample holds many counts of this clonotype. The chain combines TRBV12-3 or TRBV12-4 with TRBJ2-2; D remains unclear. V lost 6 bases and J lost 3, with 20 bases in between. This CDR3 has 17 amino acids. This CDR3 reads CASSRSPSVLDTGELFF. The CDR3 nucleotides are TGTGCCAGCAGCCGAAGCCCCAGCGTGCTGGACACCGGGGAGCTGTTTTTT.

The chain couples TRBV14 to TRBJ1-1; 7 nucleotides agree with TRBD1. This CDR3 has 14 amino acids. Germline V gene lookup returns CDR1 SGHDN and CDR2 FVKESK. V dropped 7 bases and J dropped 6; count of bases not matched to a gene: 11. The CDR3 sequence: CASTLTGYLSEAFF. CDR3 sequence (DNA): TGTGCCAGCACCTTGACAGGGTATTTGTCTGAAGCTTTCTTT.

This clonotype was observed a few times. This chain uses TRBV6-5 with TRBJ2-2; no clear D. V lost 2 bases and J lost 4, with 5 bases in between. Germline CDR1 and CDR2: MNHEY and SVGAGI. The length of the CDR3 is 13 residues. CDR3: CASSYPTTGELFF. The CDR3 nucleotides read TGTGCCAGCAGTTACCCCACCACCGGGGAGCTGTTTTTT.

This clonotype occurred once. V is TRBV12-3 or TRBV12-4 and J is TRBJ2-2; D might be TRBD2 (6 bases). This CDR3 spans 18 amino acids. V was trimmed by 0 bases and J by 1 base, leaving 15 bases between them. The CDR3 coding sequence is TGTGCCAGCAGTTTAGCAGAGATGGGACTCGAGAACACCGGGGAGCTGTTTTTT. The encoded protein is CASSLAEMGLENTGELFF.

The J gene is TRBJ2-1, the V gene TRBV9; D is unresolved. The germline V gene encodes CDR1 SGDLS and CDR2 YYNGEE. V lost 3 bases and J 1 base, leaving 8 bases between the germline ends. The CDR3 has 14 amino acids. CDR3 residues: CASSAPGSYNEQFF. The CDR3 DNA is TGTGCCAGCAGCGCCCCCGGGTCCTACAATGAGCAGTTCTTC.

This clonotype has more than one count but fewer than ten. The chain combines TRBV29-1 with TRBJ2-1; 7 bases match TRBD1. Germline V lookup: CDR1 SQVTM, CDR2 ANQGSEA. J was trimmed by 6 bases and V by 0 bases; bases with no gene match: 8. CDR3 length: 15 residues. CDR3: CSVEDDRESSNEQFF. CDR3 DNA: TGCAGCGTTGAAGATGACAGGGAGAGTAGCAATGAGCAGTTCTTC.

This clonotype occurred many times. The rearrangement links TRBV7-9 to TRBJ1-1; D is perhaps TRBD1 (5 bases). V was trimmed by 3 bases and J by 8 bases, leaving 10 bases between them. CDR3 length: 12 residues. Germline V gives CDR1 SEHNR, CDR2 FQNEAQ (reference sequence). CDR3 sequence (DNA): TGTGCCAGCAGCTTTACCCAGGGAGAAGCTTTCTTT. Its translation: CASSFTQGEAFF.

This clonotype was found many times. The V gene is TRBV12-3 or TRBV12-4, the J gene TRBJ2-1; 9 bases match TRBD1. The CDR3 totals 17 residues. Germline trimming cut 5 bases from V and 0 bases from J; bases unmatched to any gene: 8. The CDR3 sequence is CASSPGQGLSSYNEQFF. CDR3 nucleotide sequence: TGTGCCAGCAGTCCCGGACAGGGGCTAAGCTCCTACAATGAGCAGTTCTTC.

This clonotype was found a few times. A read error may produce the germline difference seen at one junction end. The chain joins TRBV5-6 to TRBJ2-1; perhaps TRBD2 as D (6 bases). The germline CDR1 and CDR2 sequences are SGHDT and YYEEEE. There are 12 residues in the CDR3. The CDR3 DNA follows: TGTGCCAGCAGCTTGGGCCGGGACTCTTGGGTCTTC. It yields the protein CASSLGRDSWVF. Combining the CDR3 with reference TRBV5-6 and TRBJ2-1 gives the whole variable domain DAGVTQSPTHLIKTRGQQVTLRCSPKSGHDTVSWYQQALGQGPQFIFQYYEEEERQRGNFPDRFSGHQFPNYSSELNVNALLLGDSALYLCASSLGRDSWVFGPGTRLTVL.

This clonotype was seen only a few times. The genes are TRBV5-1 and TRBJ2-1, with TRBD1 matching 11 bases. The germline CDR1 and CDR2 sequences are SGHRS and YFSETQ. The length of the CDR3 is 17 residues. J lost 9 bases, V lost 0 bases, and 11 bases had no gene match. CDR3 residues: CASSLDPGTGGYGEQFF. CDR3 in DNA: TGCGCCAGCAGCTTGGACCCCGGGACAGGGGGGTACGGTGAGCAGTTCTTC.

In this sample, this clonotype turned up a few times. This chain joins TRBV7-8 and TRBJ1-1; possible D gene TRBD1, 5 bases. V lost 2 bases and J lost 3, with 13 bases in between. Germline V CDR1 and CDR2: SGHVS, FQNEAQ. The CDR3 is made up of 15 amino acids. The CDR3 protein is CASSLLVRGDTEAFF. CDR3 in DNA: TGTGCCAGCAGCTTATTAGTAAGAGGGGACACTGAAGCTTTCTTT.

The chain recombines TRBV5-1 with TRBJ1-2; 8 nucleotides line up with TRBD1. Germline V gives CDR1 SGHRS, CDR2 YFSETQ. J lost 5 bases, V lost 3 bases, and 6 bases had no gene match. The CDR3 spans 14 residues. The CDR3 region has the DNA TGCGCCAGCAGCTCGGACAGGGCGAAGTATGGCTACACCTTC. It yields the protein CASSSDRAKYGYTF.

This clonotype was recorded a few times. The chain links TRBV25-1 to TRBJ1-4; D ambiguous. Trimming took off 4 bases at V and 8 bases at J, with 14 bases between the two ends. The CDR3 is 14 residues long. Germline V lookup: CDR1 MGHDK, CDR2 SYGVNS. The CDR3 is CASSGRKIGEKLFF. CDR3 nucleotide sequence: TGTGCCAGCAGTGGCAGGAAGATCGGCGAAAAACTGTTTTTT. Using reference TRBV25-1 and TRBJ1-4 for the parts outside the CDR3, the full variable domain is EADIYQTPRYLVIGTGKKITLECSQTMGHDKMYWYQQDPGMELHLIHYSYGVNSTEKGDLSSESTVSRIRTEHFPLTLESARPSHTSQYLCASSGRKIGEKLFFGSGTQLSVL.

The chain has TRBV6-1 and TRBJ2-1; 7 bases are a match to TRBD2. Trimming at V came to 8 bases and at J to 4 bases, leaving 8 bases not matched to a gene. The CDR3 has 14 residues. Germline V gives CDR1 MNHNS, CDR2 SASEGT. The CDR3, as DNA: TGTGCCAGCGGACGGGAGGCAGCTTACAATGAGCAGTTCTTC. This encodes CASGREAAYNEQFF.

This clonotype has only a few counts. The chain is built from TRBV29-1 and TRBJ2-7, with D tentatively TRBD1 or TRBD2 (5 bases each). Between the trimmed V and J ends, which lost 5 bases and 2 bases, there was a span of 19 bases. The CDR3 contains 15 residues. Germline V gene sequence: CDR1 SQVTM, CDR2 ANQGSEA. The CDR3 loop reads CSVPSTGTGTYEQYF. As DNA, the CDR3 is TGCAGCGTTCCCTCGACCGGGACGGGAACCTACGAGCAGTACTTC.

This clonotype was observed a few times. This chain links TRBV20-1 with TRBJ1-2; TRBD1 aligns across 8 bases. The germline V gene has CDR1 DFQATT and CDR2 SNEGSKA (reference sequence). With 0 bases clipped from V and 7 bases from J, the junction kept 7 bases outside the gene matches. This CDR3 spans 14 amino acids. The CDR3 sequence is CSARDRTGMGGYTF. The CDR3, as DNA: TGCAGTGCTAGAGATAGGACAGGGATGGGTGGCTACACCTTC.